The T cell receptor (beta chain) under discussion was sequenced for a study of blood T cell repertoires in COVID-19. Overall study: The cDNA or gDNA used as material had been derived from T cells, B-cell-depleted T cells, or PBMCs.

CDR1 is SGDLS, CDR2 YYNGEE, per germline. The CDR3 contains 13 residues. Trimming took 2 bases from V and 7 from J, leaving 11 bases between them. As handled by the study authors: Amplified reference gene primers provided the basis for estimating nucleated cell counts. The protocol was immunoSEQ multiplex PCR, while the TCRdb copy is restricted to in-frame clones and leaves out a portion. V, J and clone size were drawn from that table, and D and trimming were deduced from the DNA. Of approximately 210,000 clones in the sample, roughly four fifths were seen once. This clonotype was sampled from a middle-aged woman with acute or convalescent COVID-19. This chain connects TRBV9 to TRBJ2-3; no definite D call. Sequenced: peripheral blood. In DNA, the CDR3 is TGTGCCAGCAGCGTCCAGGTCGCAAATACGCAGTATTTT. It translates to CASSVQVANTQYF.